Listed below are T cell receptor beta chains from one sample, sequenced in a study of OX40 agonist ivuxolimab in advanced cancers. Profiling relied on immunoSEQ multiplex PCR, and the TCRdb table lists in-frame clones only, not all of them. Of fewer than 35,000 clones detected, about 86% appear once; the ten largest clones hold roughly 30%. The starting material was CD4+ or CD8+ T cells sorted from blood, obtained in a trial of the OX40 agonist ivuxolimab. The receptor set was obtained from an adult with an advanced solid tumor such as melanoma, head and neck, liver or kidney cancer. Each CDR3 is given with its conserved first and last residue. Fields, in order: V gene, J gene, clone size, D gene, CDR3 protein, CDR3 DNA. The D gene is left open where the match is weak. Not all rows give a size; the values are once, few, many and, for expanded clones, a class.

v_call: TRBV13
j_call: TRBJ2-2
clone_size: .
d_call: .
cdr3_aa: CASSLSGGRTGELFF
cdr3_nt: TGTGCCAGCAGCTTATCCGGGGGTCGCACCGGGGAGCTGTTTTTT

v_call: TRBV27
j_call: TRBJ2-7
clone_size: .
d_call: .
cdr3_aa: CASSFGETYEQYF
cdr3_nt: TGTGCCAGTTCTTTTGGGGAGACCTACGAGCAGTACTTC

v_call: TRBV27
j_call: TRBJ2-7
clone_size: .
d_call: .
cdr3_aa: CASSLSRVHEQYF
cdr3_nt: TGTGCCAGCAGTTTATCGAGGGTTCACGAGCAGTACTTC

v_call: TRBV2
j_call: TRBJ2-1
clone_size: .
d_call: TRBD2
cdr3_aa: CASSYTSAYNEQFF
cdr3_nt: TGTGCCAGCAGCTATACTAGCGCGTACAATGAGCAGTTCTTC

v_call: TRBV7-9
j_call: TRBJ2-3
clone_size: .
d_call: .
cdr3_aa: CASSSEGASGRAQYF
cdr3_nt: TGTGCCAGCAGCTCTGAGGGGGCTAGCGGGCGGGCGCAGTATTTT

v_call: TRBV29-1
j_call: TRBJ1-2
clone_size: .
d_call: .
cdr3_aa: CSVEPFGYTF
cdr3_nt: TGCAGCGTTGAACCGTTCGGCTACACCTTC

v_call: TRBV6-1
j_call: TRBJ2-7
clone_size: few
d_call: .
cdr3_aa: CASSEASVGSYEQYF
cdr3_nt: TGTGCCAGCAGTGAAGCCTCGGTAGGGAGCTACGAGCAGTACTTC

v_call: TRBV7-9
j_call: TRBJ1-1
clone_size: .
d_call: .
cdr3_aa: CASSLGEGQAFF
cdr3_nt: TGTGCCAGCAGCTTGGGGGAGGGGCAGGCTTTCTTT

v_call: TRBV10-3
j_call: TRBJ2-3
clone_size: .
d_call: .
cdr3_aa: CAIRELRSDTQYF
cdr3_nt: TGTGCCATCAGGGAGCTTCGGTCCGATACGCAGTATTTT

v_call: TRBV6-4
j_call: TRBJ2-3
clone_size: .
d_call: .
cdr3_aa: CASQDPITDTQYF
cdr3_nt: TGTGCCAGCCAGGACCCCATCACAGATACGCAGTATTTT

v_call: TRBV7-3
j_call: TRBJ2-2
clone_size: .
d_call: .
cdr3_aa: CASSHLGGAYTGELFF
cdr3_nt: TGTGCCAGCAGCCATCTTGGGGGCGCCTACACCGGGGAGCTGTTTTTT

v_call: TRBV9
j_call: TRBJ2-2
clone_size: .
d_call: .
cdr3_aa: CASSHTKDRNTGELFF
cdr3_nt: TGTGCCAGCAGCCATACCAAGGACAGGAACACCGGGGAGCTGTTTTTT

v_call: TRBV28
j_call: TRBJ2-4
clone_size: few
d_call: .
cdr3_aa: CASSEGVKNIQYF
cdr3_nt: TGTGCCAGCAGTGAAGGGGTCAAAAACATTCAGTACTTC

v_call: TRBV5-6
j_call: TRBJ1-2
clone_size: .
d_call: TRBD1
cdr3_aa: CASSPVLDRGYGYTF
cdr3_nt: TGTGCCAGCAGCCCCGTTCTTGACAGGGGCTATGGCTACACCTTC

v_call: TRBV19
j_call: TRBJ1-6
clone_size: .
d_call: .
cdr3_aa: CASSIGPGTNSPLHF
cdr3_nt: TGTGCCAGTAGTATAGGGCCCGGGACCAATTCACCCCTCCACTTT

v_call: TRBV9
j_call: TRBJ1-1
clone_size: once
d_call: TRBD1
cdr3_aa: CASSVVGQGLNTEAFF
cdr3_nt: TGTGCCAGCAGCGTAGTGGGACAGGGATTGAACACTGAAGCTTTCTTT

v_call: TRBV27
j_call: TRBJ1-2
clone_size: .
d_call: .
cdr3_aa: CASSLLAGIGHTYTF
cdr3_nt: TGTGCCAGCAGTTTATTGGCTGGAATCGGCCACACCTACACCTTC

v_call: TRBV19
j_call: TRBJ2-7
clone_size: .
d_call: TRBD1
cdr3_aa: CASSTPGQAIPYEQYF
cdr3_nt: TGTGCCAGTAGTACACCGGGACAGGCAATCCCCTACGAGCAGTACTTC

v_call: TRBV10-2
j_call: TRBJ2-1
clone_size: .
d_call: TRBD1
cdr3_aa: CASSHGTGAGNEQFF
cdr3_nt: TGCGCCAGCAGCCACGGGACAGGGGCCGGCAATGAGCAGTTCTTC

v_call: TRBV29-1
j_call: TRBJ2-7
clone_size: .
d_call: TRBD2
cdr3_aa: CSVEAREGTYEQYF
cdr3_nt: TGCAGCGTTGAAGCACGGGAGGGCACCTACGAGCAGTACTTC

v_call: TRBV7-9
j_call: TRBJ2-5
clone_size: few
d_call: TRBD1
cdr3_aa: CASSWDRVGQETQYF
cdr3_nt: TGTGCCAGCAGCTGGGACAGGGTAGGCCAAGAGACCCAGTACTTC

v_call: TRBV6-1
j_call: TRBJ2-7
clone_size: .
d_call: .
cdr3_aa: CASSDGNYEQYF
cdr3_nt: TGTGCCAGCAGTGATGGCAACTACGAGCAGTACTTC

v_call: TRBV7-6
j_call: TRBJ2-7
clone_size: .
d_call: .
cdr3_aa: CASSSDTFDNEQYF
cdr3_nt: TGTGCCAGCAGTTCCGACACCTTTGACAACGAGCAGTACTTC

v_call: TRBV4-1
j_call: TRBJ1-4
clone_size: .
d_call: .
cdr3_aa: CASSLTDMFNEKLFF
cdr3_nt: TGCGCCAGCAGCCTAACTGACATGTTTAATGAAAAACTGTTTTTT

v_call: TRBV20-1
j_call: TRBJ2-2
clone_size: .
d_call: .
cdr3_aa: CSAFRDGELFF
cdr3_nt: TGCAGTGCTTTCCGGGACGGGGAGCTGTTTTTT

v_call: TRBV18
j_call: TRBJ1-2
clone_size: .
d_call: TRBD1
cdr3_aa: CASSPSATGRAYGYTF
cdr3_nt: TGTGCCAGCTCACCCTCCGCGACAGGGAGGGCCTATGGCTACACCTTC

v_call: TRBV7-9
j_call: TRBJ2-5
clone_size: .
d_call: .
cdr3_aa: CASSTWGTVTGQETQYF
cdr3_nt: TGTGCCAGCAGCACCTGGGGGACGGTTACGGGTCAAGAGACCCAGTACTTC

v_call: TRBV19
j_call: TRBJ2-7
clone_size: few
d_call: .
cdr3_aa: CASRADRTYEQYF
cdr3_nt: TGTGCCAGTAGAGCAGACCGGACCTACGAGCAGTACTTC

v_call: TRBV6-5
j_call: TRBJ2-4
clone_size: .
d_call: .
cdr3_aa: CASSPLGAKNIQYF
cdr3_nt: TGTGCCAGCAGTCCTCTCGGGGCCAAAAACATTCAGTACTTC

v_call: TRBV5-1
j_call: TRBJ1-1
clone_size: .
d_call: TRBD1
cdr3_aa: CASSLGQGSSEAFF
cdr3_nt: TGCGCCAGCAGCTTGGGACAGGGGTCTTCTGAAGCTTTCTTT